The 9 T cell receptor beta chains listed next were all sequenced from one sample in a study of blood T cell repertoires in COVID-19. Sequenced by immunoSEQ multiplex PCR; TCRdb stores in-frame clones only, minus some. The sample consists of about 57,000 clones, about 80% of them appearing once. Sequenced sample: peripheral blood. The source is a woman aged 60-75 years with acute or convalescent COVID-19.

The chain has TRBV5-1 and TRBJ2-1; D is uncertain. The CDR3 consists of 13 residues. Trimming took off 2 bases at V and 6 bases at J, with 9 bases between the two ends. CDR1 is SGHRS and CDR2 is YFSETQ in the germline V gene. CDR3 loop: CASSFDISNEQFF. DNA for the CDR3: TGCGCCAGCAGCTTTGACATTTCCAATGAGCAGTTCTTC.

The chain uses TRBV19 and TRBJ2-5; TRBD2 aligns across 7 bases. The CDR3 loop spans 12 amino acids. The V gene end was trimmed by 5 bases and the J gene end by 5 bases; junction bases not matched to a gene: 2. CDR1 and CDR2 (germline): LNHDA, SQIVND (reference sequence). The CDR3 nucleotides are TGTGCCAGTAGTTCCGGGGGGGAGACCCAGTACTTC. It translates to CASSSGGETQYF.

The chain is built from TRBV5-1 and TRBJ2-5; a possible D gene is TRBD1 (5 bases). V lost 9 bases, J lost 1 base, and 16 bases lay in between. This CDR3 is built from 14 residues. Germline values: CDR1 SGHRS, CDR2 YFSETQ. The CDR3 protein is CATQRGQIQETQYF. The CDR3 bases are TGCGCCACCCAACGAGGACAAATCCAAGAGACCCAGTACTTC.

The chain carries TRBV11-1 and TRBJ1-2; 9 nucleotides line up with TRBD1. Unmatched junction bases numbered 7, after V lost 6 bases and J lost 8 bases. CDR1 and CDR2 from the germline V gene are SGHAT and FQDESV (reference sequence). The CDR3 covers 13 residues. CDR3: CASSPGTGLGYTF. CDR3 nucleotides: TGTGCCAGCAGTCCCGGGACAGGGCTCGGCTACACCTTC.

The chain employs TRBV29-1 and TRBJ2-3; 13 bases agree with TRBD2. With V trimmed by 7 bases and J by 6 bases, 4 bases remained unmatched. Germline CDR1 and CDR2: SQVTM and ANQGSEA. This CDR3 contains 13 residues. The CDR3 coding sequence is TGCAGCGCCTGGGGACTAGCGGGGGATACGCAGTATTTT. Translated: CSAWGLAGDTQYF.

This clone showed up just a few times. The chain employs TRBV5-5 and TRBJ2-1; D not resolved. The ends were cut back, 1 base at V and 9 bases at J, with 8 bases in the middle. CDR3 length: 12 amino acids. Germline V gene data show CDR1 as SGHKS and CDR2 as YYEKEE (reference sequence). CDR3 nucleotide sequence: TGTGCCAGCAGCTTGACCCCGGGTGAGCAGTTCTTC. Its translation: CASSLTPGEQFF.

This clone has just a few counts. The chain is built from TRBV18 and TRBJ2-1, with D perhaps matching TRBD2 (6 bases). Germline CDR1 KGHSH, CDR2 LQKENI. V dropped 5 bases and J dropped 2 bases, with 13 bases sitting between them. The CDR3 is 15 residues long. This CDR3 is CASSMGTGAYNEQFF. Written as DNA, the CDR3 is TGTGCCAGCTCAATGGGGACGGGAGCCTACAATGAGCAGTTCTTC.

This clone has more than one count but fewer than ten. The chain carries TRBV6-5 and TRBJ2-1; 8 nucleotides agree with TRBD1. CDR3 length equals 13 residues. The trim removed 9 bases at V and 3 bases at J, leaving 4 bases unmatched. The germline gives CDR1 MNHEY, CDR2 SVGAGI. The CDR3 here is CASMTGDYNEQFF. DNA of the CDR3: TGTGCCAGTATGACAGGGGACTACAATGAGCAGTTCTTC.

The genes are TRBV11-3 and TRBJ1-1; 7 bases match TRBD1. Looked up from germline, CDR1 is SGHNT and CDR2 is YENEEA. This CDR3 has 12 amino acids. V lost 4 bases to trimming and J lost 8 bases; unmatched junction nucleotides: 4. Here the CDR3 DNA reads TGTGCCAGCAGCTCCAGGGGGTCGGAAGCTTTCTTT. Amino acids: CASSSRGSEAFF.